This passage covers 12 T cell receptor beta chains from one sample sequenced in a study of response to subunit inactivated influenza vaccine. TCRdb reprocessed the RT-PCR reads with MiXCR, giving one entry per CDR3 protein. This table has hundreds of thousands of distinct CDR3 sequences, less than 20% appearing once. Source: PBMCs from blood, taken more than 4 days after vaccination. These TCRs come from a man aged 50-59 years who received an inactivated influenza vaccine.

In DNA, the CDR3 is TGTGCCAGCAGCTTAACTCCCAGCGATGAGCAGTTCTTC. It translates to CASSLTPSDEQFF. The V call is TRBV7-3, the J call TRBJ2-1; D is ambiguous. In germline, CDR1 is SGHTA, CDR2 FQGTGA. There are 13 residues in the CDR3. V lost 0 bases, J lost 8 bases, and 8 bases lay in between.

This clonotype was seen only a few times. This CDR3 is CASSLMPDRGTYEQYF. The CDR3 bases are TGCGCCAGCAGCTTGATGCCGGACAGGGGAACCTACGAGCAGTACTTC. This chain connects TRBV5-1 to TRBJ2-7; 9 positions agree with TRBD1. The germline V gene encodes CDR1 SGHRS and CDR2 YFSETQ. Trimming took 1 base from V and 2 from J; bases not matched to a gene: 7. This CDR3 has 16 residues.

Regarding this clonotype: The CDR3 end shows no conserved phenylalanine or tryptophan, and so a read error is likely. The CDR3 is CASSLGSLGSGEQYY. The CDR3, as DNA: TGTGCCAGCAGCTTAGGATCTTTGGGAAGCGGCGAGCAGTACTAC. V usage is TRBV7-2 and J usage is TRBJ2-7; possibly TRBD2 for D (5 bases). Trimming removed 1 base from V and 6 bases from J, with 16 bases in between. The CDR3 extends over 15 amino acids. Per the germline V gene, CDR1 is SGHTA and CDR2 is FQGNSA.

This clonotype was recorded many times. The rearrangement uses TRBV20-1 and TRBJ1-1; D not resolved. The V and J ends lost 0 bases and 3 bases respectively, with 11 bases between them. CDR3 length: 14 amino acids. Germline V gives CDR1 DFQATT, CDR2 SNEGSKA (reference sequence). CDR3 coding DNA: TGCAGTGCTAGAGATTCCTCTCTAGACACTGAAGCTTTCTTT. Translated: CSARDSSLDTEAFF.

This clonotype was found a few times. The chain joins TRBV20-1 to TRBJ2-5; no clear D gene. Germline V lookup: CDR1 DFQATT, CDR2 SNEGSKA (reference sequence). This CDR3 region has 14 residues. V lost 0 bases and J 4 bases, leaving 12 bases between the germline ends. CDR3 protein: CSARDLSRTETQYF. CDR3 coding DNA: TGCAGTGCTAGAGATCTCTCCAGGACAGAGACCCAGTACTTC.

This chain links TRBV27 with TRBJ2-7; possibly TRBD2 for D (7 bases). V was clipped by 5 bases and J by 2 bases, with 16 bases between them. The length of the CDR3 is 15 residues. CDR1 and CDR2 (germline): MNHEY, SMNVEV (reference sequence). The CDR3: CASSQGGGRPYEQYF. Written as DNA, the CDR3 is TGTGCCAGCAGTCAAGGGGGGGGGCGCCCCTACGAGCAGTACTTC.

The chain joins TRBV6-1 to TRBJ2-7; D unresolved. The CDR3 has 13 residues. The germline gives CDR1 MNHNS, CDR2 SASEGT. V dropped 5 bases and J dropped 2 bases, with 10 bases sitting between them. CDR3 nucleotides: TGTGCCAGCAGTCCCCAGGTAGCCTACGAGCAGTACTTC. It yields the protein CASSPQVAYEQYF.

This clonotype was picked up many times. The chain links TRBV12-3 or TRBV12-4 to TRBJ2-2; no firm D call. Trimming shortened V by 1 base and J by 2 bases, and 8 bases separated the two germline ends. CDR3 length: 15 amino acids. The CDR3 coding sequence is TGTGCCAGCAGTTTAGTTTTTTCTAACACCGGGGAGCTGTTTTTT. Its translation: CASSLVFSNTGELFF.

This clonotype occurred a few times. The gene calls are TRBV12-3 or TRBV12-4 and TRBJ2-1; D gene unclear. V was trimmed by 5 bases and J by 6 bases, leaving 14 bases between them. This CDR3 has 14 amino acids. CDR3 nucleotide sequence: TGTGCCAGCAGTCCCCTCGCTAGTACCAATGAGCAGTTCTTC. It is translated as CASSPLASTNEQFF.

The chain is built from TRBV6-1 and TRBJ2-7; 9 bases are shared with TRBD1. The junction had 9 bases not matched to a gene; V was cut back by 6 bases and J by 6 bases. CDR3 length: 14 residues. Germline V lookup: CDR1 MNHNS, CDR2 SASEGT. CDR3 amino acids: CASSPGQGFTEQYF. Written as DNA, the CDR3 is TGTGCCAGCAGCCCGGGACAGGGATTCACCGAGCAGTACTTC.

The genes are TRBV30 and TRBJ2-7; D not resolved. Germline V gene lookup returns CDR1 GTSNPN and CDR2 SVGIG (reference sequence). CDR3 length: 12 amino acids. V shed 0 bases and J shed 3 bases, with 6 bases lying between them. CDR3 coding DNA: TGTGCCTGGAGTGTGGATTTCTACGAGCAGTACTTC. Its protein is CAWSVDFYEQYF. The variable domain in full, with the rest retrieved from reference TRBV30 and TRBJ2-7, is SQTIHQWPATLVQPVGSPLSLECTVEGTSNPNLYWYRQAAGRGLQLLFYSVGIGQISSEVPQNLSASRPQDRQFILSSKKLLLSDSGFYLCAWSVDFYEQYFGPGTRLTVT.

This chain links TRBV12-3 or TRBV12-4 with TRBJ1-2; 10 nucleotides agree with TRBD1. This CDR3 comprises 12 residues. Germline trimming cut 6 bases from V and 8 bases from J; bases unmatched to any gene: 3. CDR3 sequence reads: CASSDRGLGYTF. CDR3 nucleotide sequence: TGTGCCAGCAGCGACAGGGGGCTGGGCTACACCTTC.